Below are 7 T cell receptor beta chains sequenced from a single sample in a study of response to subunit inactivated influenza vaccine. TCRdb fed the RT-PCR reads into MiXCR, producing one record per CDR3 protein. The sample records around 750,000 distinct CDR3 sequences, around 21% being singletons. The sequencing used PBMCs from blood, collected around 5 days after vaccination. These receptors all stem from a man aged 45-65 years who received an inactivated influenza vaccine.

This clonotype was seen more than once but under ten times. The genes are TRBV6-1 and TRBJ1-1, with 12 positions matching TRBD1. CDR3 length equals 16 residues. Germline lookup yields CDR1 MNHNS and CDR2 SASEGT. Trimming cost V 7 bases and J 6 bases; bases outside gene matches: 12. The CDR3 nucleotides are TGTGCCAGCACCACTGGGGACAGGGGGCGTCTGGCTGAAGCTTTCTTT. Protein product: CASTTGDRGRLAEAFF.

The V and J genes are TRBV20-1 and TRBJ1-1; D ambiguous. In germline, CDR1 is DFQATT, CDR2 SNEGSKA (reference sequence). This CDR3 contains 11 residues. The germline V and J ends were trimmed by 0 bases and 4 bases, with 3 bases remaining between them. The CDR3 DNA reads TGCAGTGCTAGAGAGAGCACTGAAGCTTTCTTT. It specifies CSARESTEAFF.

This clonotype came up a few times. The rearrangement uses TRBV29-1 and TRBJ1-4, with no clear D. Trimming removed 2 bases from V and 1 base from J, with 5 bases in between. Germline lookup yields CDR1 SQVTM and CDR2 ANQGSEA. The CDR3 covers 13 residues. The CDR3 coding sequence is TGCAGCGTTGAAAAGGGAACTAATGAAAAACTGTTTTTT. It translates to CSVEKGTNEKLFF.

The table lists this clonotype with a few counts. The chain uses TRBV29-1 and TRBJ1-2; a weak D match, TRBD1 (6 bases). The V end was cut by 6 bases, the J end by 8 bases, with 13 bases between. CDR1 is SQVTM, CDR2 ANQGSEA, per germline. This CDR3 spans 11 amino acids. The CDR3 DNA reads TGCAGCGTCAACAGGGCCTACGGCTACACCTTC. Translated: CSVNRAYGYTF.

The rearrangement links TRBV4-2 to TRBJ1-2; 9 bases line up with TRBD1. Germline CDR1 reads LGHNA; CDR2 reads YNFKEQ. This CDR3 contains 15 residues. V lost 4 bases, J lost 4 bases, and 7 bases stayed unmatched. The DNA for the CDR3 is TGTGCCAGCAGCCCTCGGACAGGGGTAGGCTATGGCTACACCTTC. Translation gives CASSPRTGVGYGYTF.

This clonotype was picked up a small number of times. The CDR3 reads CAIGQPNYGYTF. CDR3 nucleotide sequence: TGTGCCATCGGACAGCCAAACTATGGCTACACCTTC. V is TRBV10-3 and J is TRBJ1-2, with D possibly TRBD1 on 6 matching bases. Germline V CDR1 and CDR2: ENHRY, SYGVKD. Deletions cut 8 bases from V and 2 bases from J, with 9 bases between. The CDR3 contains 12 residues.

A few counts support this clonotype. This chain links TRBV9 with TRBJ2-7; TRBD2 agrees at 7 bases. The CDR3 totals 14 residues. In germline, CDR1 is SGDLS, CDR2 YYNGEE. V gave up 7 bases and J gave up 3 bases; unmatched junction bases: 10. The CDR3 DNA reads TGTGCCAGCGCCACCGGGACTAAAAACTACGAGCAGTACTTC. The encoded protein is CASATGTKNYEQYF.